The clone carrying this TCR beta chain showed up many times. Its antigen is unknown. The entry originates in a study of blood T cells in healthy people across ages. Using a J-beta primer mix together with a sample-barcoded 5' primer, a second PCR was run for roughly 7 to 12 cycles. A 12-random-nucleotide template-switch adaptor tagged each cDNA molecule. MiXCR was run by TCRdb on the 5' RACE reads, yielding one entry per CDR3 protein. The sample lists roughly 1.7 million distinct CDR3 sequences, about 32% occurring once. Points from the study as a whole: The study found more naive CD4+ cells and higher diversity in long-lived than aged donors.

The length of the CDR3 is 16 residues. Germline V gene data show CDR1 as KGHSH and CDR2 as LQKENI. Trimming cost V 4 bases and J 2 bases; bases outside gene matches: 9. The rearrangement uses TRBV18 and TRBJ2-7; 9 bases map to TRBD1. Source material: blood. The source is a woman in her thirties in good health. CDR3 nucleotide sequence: TGTGCCAGCTCACTTTCCCGGGGACAGGGCACCTACGAGCAGTACTTC. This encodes CASSLSRGQGTYEQYF.